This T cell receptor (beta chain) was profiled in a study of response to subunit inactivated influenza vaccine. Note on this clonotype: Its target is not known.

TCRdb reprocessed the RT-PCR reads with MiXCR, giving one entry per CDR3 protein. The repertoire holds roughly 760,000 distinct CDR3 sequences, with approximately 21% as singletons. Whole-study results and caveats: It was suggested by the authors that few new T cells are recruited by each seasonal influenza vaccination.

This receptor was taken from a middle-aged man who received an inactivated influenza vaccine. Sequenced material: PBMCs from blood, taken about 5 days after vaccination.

CDR3: CAISDMGSGRSETQYF. The CDR3 region has the DNA TGTGCCATCAGCGATATGGGATCGGGGAGAAGTGAGACCCAGTACTTC. The rearrangement uses TRBV10-3 and TRBJ2-5; a possible D gene is TRBD2 (5 bases). Trimming removed 6 bases at V and 5 bases at J, with 22 bases between. CDR1 and CDR2 from the germline V gene are ENHRY and SYGVKD. The CDR3 is 16 residues long.